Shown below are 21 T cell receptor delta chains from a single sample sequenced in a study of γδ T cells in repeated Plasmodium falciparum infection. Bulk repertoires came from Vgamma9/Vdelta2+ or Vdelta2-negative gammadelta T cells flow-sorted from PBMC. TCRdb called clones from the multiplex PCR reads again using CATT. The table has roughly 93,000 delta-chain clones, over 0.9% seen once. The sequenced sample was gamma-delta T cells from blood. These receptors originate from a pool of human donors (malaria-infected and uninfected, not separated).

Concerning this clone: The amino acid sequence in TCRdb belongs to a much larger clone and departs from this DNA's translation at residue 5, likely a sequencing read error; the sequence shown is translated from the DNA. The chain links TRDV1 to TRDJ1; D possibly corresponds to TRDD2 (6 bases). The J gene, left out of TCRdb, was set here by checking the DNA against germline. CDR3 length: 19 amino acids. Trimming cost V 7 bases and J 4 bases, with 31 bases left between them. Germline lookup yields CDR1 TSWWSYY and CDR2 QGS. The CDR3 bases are TGTGCTCTTGCCTTCCCACCCTTATACGGGACTGAGCGTATCGATAAACTCATCTTT. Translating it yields CALAFPPLYGTERIDKLIF.

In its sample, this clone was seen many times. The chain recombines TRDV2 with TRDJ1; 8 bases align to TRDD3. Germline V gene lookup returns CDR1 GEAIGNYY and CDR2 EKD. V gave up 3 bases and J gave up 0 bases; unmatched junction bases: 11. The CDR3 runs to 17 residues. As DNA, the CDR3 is TGTGCCTGTGACTTCGTACTGGGGGCCTCGTACACCGATAAACTCATCTTT. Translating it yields CACDFVLGASYTDKLIF.

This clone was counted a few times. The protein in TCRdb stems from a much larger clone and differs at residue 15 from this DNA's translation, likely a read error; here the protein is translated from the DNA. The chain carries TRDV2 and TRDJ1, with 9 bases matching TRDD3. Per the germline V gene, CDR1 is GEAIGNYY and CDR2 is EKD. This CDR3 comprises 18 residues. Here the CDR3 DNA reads TGTGCCTGTGACCCGAATCCGGGTTACTGGGGGAAAACCGATAGACTCATCTTT. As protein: CACDPNPGYWGKTDRLIF.

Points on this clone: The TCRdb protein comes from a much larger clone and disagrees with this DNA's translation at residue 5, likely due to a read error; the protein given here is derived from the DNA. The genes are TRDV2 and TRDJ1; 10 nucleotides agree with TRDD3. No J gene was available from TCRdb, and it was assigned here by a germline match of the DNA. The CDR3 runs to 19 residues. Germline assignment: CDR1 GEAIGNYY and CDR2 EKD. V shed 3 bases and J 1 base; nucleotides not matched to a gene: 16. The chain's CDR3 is CACDLLTNTGGFSTDKLIF. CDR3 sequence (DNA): TGTGCCTGTGACCTCCTAACCAATACTGGGGGATTCTCCACCGATAAACTCATCTTT.

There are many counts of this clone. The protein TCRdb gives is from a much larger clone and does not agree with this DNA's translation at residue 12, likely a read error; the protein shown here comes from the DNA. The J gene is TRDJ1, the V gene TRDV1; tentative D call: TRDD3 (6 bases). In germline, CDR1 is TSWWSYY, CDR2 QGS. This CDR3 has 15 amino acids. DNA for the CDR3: TGTGCTCTTGGGGAAGTAGAGGATACAACCGATAGACTCATCTTT. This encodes CALGEVEDTTDRLIF.

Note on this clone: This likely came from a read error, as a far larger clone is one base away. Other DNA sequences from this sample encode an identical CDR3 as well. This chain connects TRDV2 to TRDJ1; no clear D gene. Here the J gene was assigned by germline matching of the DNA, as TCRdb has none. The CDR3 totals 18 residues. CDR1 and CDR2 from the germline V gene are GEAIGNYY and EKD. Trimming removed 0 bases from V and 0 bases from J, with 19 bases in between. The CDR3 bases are TGTGCCTGTGACACCGTCGGGCCAATGGGCCCCTACACCGATAAACTCATCTTT. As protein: CACDTVGPMGPYTDKLIF.

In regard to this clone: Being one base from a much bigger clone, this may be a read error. This chain's CDR3 is CALGEPGGVLGDIGLFRTDKLIF. The CDR3 region has the DNA TGTGCTCTTGGGGAACCTGGCGGTGTACTGGGGGATATAGGGTTGTTTCGCACCGATAAACTCATCTTT. The chain employs TRDV1 and TRDJ1, with TRDD3 matching 11 bases. V dropped 1 base and J dropped 1; count of bases not matched to a gene: 23. The CDR3 sequence is 23 residues long. CDR1 and CDR2 from the germline V gene are TSWWSYY and QGS.

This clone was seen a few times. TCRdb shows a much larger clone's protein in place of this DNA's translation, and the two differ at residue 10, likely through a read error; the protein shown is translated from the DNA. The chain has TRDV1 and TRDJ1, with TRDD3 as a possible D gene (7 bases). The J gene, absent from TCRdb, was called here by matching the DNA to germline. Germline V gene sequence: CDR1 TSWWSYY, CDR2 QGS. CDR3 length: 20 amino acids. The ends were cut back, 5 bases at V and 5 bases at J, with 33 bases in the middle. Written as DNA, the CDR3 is TGTGCTCTTGGGATATCCTTCTTCCTGGAGGATACGGTGGGGCTTGATAAACTCATCTTT. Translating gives CALGISFFLEDTVGLDKLIF.

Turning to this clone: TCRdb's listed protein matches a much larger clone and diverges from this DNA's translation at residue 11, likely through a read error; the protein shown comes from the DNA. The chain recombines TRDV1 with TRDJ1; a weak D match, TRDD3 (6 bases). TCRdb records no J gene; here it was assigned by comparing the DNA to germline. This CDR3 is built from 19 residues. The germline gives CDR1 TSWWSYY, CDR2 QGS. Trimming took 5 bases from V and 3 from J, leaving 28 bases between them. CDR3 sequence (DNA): TGTGCTCTTGGGCCCCGGCTGGTCGGGGGACACGCAGAGGCCGATAAACTCATCTTT. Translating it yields CALGPRLVGGHAEADKLIF.

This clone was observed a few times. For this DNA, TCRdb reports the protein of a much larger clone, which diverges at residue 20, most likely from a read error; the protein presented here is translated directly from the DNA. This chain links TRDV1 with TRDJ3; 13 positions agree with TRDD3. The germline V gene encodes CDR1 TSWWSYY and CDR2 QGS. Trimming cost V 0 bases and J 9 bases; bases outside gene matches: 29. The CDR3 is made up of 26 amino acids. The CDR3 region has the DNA TGTGCTCTTGGGGAACTAGCTCCCTACCCTAGCTTCACTGGGGGATACGAATGCCGGGTCACCCGACAGATGTTTTTC. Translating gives CALGELAPYPSFTGGYECRVTRQMFF.

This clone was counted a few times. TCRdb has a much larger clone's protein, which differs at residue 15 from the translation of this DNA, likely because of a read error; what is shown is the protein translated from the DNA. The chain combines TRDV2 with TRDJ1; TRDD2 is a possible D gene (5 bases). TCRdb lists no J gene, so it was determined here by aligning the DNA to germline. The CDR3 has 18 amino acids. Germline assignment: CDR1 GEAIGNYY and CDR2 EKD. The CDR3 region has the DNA TGTGCCTGTGACTCCCTTCGCTCCAGACCCGCTTCGGACGATGAACTCATCTTT. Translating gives CACDSLRSRPASDDELIF.

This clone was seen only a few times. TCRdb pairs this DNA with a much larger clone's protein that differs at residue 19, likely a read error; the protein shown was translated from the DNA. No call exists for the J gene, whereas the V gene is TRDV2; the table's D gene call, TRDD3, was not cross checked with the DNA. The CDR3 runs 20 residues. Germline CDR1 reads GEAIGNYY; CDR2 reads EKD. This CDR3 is CACDPLLGDPKEDDTDKLTF. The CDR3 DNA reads TGTGCCTGTGACCCTTTACTGGGGGATCCCAAGGAGGATGACACCGATAAACTCACCTTT.

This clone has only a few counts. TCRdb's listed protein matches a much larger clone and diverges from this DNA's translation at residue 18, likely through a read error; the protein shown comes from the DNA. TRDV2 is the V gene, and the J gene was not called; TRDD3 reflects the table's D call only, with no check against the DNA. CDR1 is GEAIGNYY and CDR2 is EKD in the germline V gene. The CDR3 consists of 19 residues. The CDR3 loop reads CACDGVITGGYDLTDKLTF. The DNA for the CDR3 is TGTGCCTGTGACGGGGTTATTACTGGGGGATACGATCTCACCGATAAACTCACCTTT.

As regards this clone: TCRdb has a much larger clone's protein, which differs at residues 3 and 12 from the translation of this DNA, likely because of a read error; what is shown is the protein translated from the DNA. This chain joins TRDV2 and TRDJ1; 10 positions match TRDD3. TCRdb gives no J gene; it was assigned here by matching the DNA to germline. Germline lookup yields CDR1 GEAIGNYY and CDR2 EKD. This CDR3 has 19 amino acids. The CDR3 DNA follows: TGTGCCCGTGACTCCCCGTCCCTACTGGGGGATGCGGGGTCCGATAAACTCATCTTT. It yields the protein CARDSPSLLGDAGSDKLIF.

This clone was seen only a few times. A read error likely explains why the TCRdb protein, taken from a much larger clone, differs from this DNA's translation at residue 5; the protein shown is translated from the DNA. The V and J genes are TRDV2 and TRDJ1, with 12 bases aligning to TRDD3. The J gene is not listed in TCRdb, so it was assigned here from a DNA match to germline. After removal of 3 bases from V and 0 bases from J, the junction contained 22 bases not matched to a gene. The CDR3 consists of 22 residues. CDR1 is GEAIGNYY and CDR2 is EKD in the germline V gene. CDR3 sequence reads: CACDSKRMLLGDTGPYTDKLIF. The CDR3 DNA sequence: TGTGCCTGTGACTCAAAGCGGATGCTACTGGGGGATACAGGCCCCTACACCGATAAACTCATCTTT.

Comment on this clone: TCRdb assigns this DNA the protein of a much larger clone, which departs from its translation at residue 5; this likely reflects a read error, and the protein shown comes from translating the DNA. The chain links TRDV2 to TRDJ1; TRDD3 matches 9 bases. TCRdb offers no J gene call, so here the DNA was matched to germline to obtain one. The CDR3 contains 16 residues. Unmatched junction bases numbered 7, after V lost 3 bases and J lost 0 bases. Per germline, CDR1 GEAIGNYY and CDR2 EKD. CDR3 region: CACDLLLGENTDKLIF. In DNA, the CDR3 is TGTGCCTGTGACCTACTACTGGGGGAAAACACCGATAAACTCATCTTT.

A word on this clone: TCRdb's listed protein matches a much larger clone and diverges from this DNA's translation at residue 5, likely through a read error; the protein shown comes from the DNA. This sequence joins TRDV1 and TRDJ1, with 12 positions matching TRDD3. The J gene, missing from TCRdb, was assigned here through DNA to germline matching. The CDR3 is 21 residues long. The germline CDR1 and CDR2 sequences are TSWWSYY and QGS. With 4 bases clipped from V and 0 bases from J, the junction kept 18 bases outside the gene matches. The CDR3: CALGAPNWGIPSVGYTDKLIF. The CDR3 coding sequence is TGTGCTCTTGGGGCCCCTAACTGGGGGATACCCTCCGTCGGGTACACCGATAAACTCATCTTT.

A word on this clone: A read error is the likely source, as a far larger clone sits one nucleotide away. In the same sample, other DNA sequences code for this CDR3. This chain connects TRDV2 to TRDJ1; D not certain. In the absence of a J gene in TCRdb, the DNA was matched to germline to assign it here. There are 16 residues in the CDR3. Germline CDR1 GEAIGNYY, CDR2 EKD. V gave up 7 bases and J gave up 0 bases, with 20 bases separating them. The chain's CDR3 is CACDGVTRSNTDKLIF. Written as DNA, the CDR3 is TGTGCCTGCGACGGGGTGACCCGATCCAACACCGATAAACTCATCTTT.

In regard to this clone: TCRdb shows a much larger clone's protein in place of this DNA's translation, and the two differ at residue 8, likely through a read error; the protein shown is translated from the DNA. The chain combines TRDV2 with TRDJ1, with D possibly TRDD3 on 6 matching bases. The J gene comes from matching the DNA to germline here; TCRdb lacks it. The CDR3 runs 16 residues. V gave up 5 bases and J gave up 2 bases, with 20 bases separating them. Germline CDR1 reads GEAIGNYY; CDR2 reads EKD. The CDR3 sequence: CACVNLGNMATDKLIF. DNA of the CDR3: TGTGCCTGTGTCAACCTGGGGAATATGGCGACCGATAAACTCATCTTT.

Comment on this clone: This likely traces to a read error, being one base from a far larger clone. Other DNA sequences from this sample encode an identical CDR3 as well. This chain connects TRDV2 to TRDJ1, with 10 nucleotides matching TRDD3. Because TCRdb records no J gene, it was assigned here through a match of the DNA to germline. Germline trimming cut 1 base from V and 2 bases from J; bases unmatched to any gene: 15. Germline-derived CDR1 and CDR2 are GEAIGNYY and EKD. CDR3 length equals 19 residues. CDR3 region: CACDTLFGGYSRYTDKLIF. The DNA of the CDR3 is TGTGCCTGTGACACGCTTTTTGGGGGATACTCAAGGTATACCGATAAACTCATCTTT.

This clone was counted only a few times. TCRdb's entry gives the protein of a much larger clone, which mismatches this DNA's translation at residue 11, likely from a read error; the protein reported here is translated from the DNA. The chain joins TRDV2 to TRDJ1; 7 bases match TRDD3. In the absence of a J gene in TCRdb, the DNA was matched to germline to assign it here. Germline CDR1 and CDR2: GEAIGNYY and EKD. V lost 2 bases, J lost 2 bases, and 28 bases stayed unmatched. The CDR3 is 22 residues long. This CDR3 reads CACDIKVGNWDTREKETDKLIF. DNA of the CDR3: TGTGCCTGTGACATCAAAGTAGGTAACTGGGATACTCGTGAAAAAGAGACCGATAAACTCATCTTT.